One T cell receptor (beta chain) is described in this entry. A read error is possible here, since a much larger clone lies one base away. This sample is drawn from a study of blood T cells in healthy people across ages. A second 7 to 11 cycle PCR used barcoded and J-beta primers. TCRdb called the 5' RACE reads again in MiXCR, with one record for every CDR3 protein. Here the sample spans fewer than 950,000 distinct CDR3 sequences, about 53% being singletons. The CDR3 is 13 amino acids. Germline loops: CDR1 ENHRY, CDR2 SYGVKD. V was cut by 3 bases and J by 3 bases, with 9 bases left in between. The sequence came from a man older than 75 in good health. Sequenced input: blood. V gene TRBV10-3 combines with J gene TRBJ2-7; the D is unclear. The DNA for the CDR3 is TGTGCCATCAGTGATTCTAAGGACTACGAGCAGTACTTC. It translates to CAISDSKDYEQYF.